Listed below are T cell receptor beta chains from one sample, sequenced in a study of T cells in Graves' hyperthyroidism and ophthalmopathy. TCRdb re-called the multiplex PCR reads through MiXCR, storing one row per CDR3 protein. The table shows about 610,000 distinct CDR3 sequences, with 16% occurring only once. Material for sequencing was blood. These receptors all stem from a woman between 40 and 50 years old with Graves' ophthalmopathy. CDR3s include the opening cysteine and the closing phenylalanine or tryptophan. A D gene is named only where the DNA matches it firmly. Size values are once, few and many counts, or a class for expanded clones, and some rows have none.

D,J,size,V,CDR3,DNA
NA,TRBJ2-7,few,TRBV6-1,CAIASRALSSYEQYF,TGTGCCATCGCCTCCAGGGCTCTGAGCTCCTACGAGCAGTACTTC
NA,TRBJ2-5,NA,TRBV5-1,CASTTRDFEETQYF,TGCGCCAGCACTACAAGGGACTTCGAAGAGACCCAGTACTTC
NA,TRBJ2-1,few,TRBV10-3,CAISEPGAPYNEQFF,TGTGCCATCAGTGAGCCGGGTGCTCCCTACAATGAGCAGTTCTTC
NA,TRBJ1-1,many,TRBV11-2,CASSHQGGSTEAFF,TGTGCCAGCAGCCACCAGGGCGGGAGCACTGAAGCTTTCTTT
TRBD2,TRBJ2-3,NA,TRBV7-3,CASSPGSGGAWDTQYF,TGTGCCAGCAGCCCAGGTTCCGGGGGGGCCTGGGATACGCAGTATTTT
NA,TRBJ1-2,many,TRBV28,CASSTPGDYGYTF,TGTGCCAGCAGTACACCAGGGGACTATGGCTACACCTTC
NA,TRBJ2-3,many,TRBV20-1,CSAIGRQVGTDTQYF,TGCAGTGCTATAGGCCGACAGGTGGGCACAGATACGCAGTATTTT
TRBD1,TRBJ2-5,NA,TRBV2,CASSSGQGWETQYF,TGTGCCAGCTCCTCTGGACAGGGGTGGGAGACCCAGTACTTC
TRBD1,TRBJ1-1,many,TRBV12-3/TRBV12-4,CASSLGQGRKRAEAFF,TGTGCCAGCAGTTTGGGACAGGGGCGGAAAAGGGCTGAAGCTTTCTTT
NA,TRBJ2-3,NA,TRBV5-1,CASSIFSHTDTQYF,TGTGCCAGTAGTATTTTCTCTCACACAGATACGCAGTATTTT
TRBD1,TRBJ1-3,many,TRBV11-2,CASSSPRGTGHSGNTIYF,TGTGCCAGCAGCTCGCCTAGAGGGACAGGGCACTCTGGAAACACCATATATTTT
TRBD2,TRBJ2-3,many,TRBV27,CASSRLAGLDTQYF,TGTGCCAGCAGTCGACTAGCGGGCCTCGATACGCAGTATTTT
TRBD2,TRBJ2-2,NA,TRBV2,CAISTSGRDDGELFF,TGTGCCATTTCGACTAGCGGGAGGGATGACGGGGAGCTGTTTTTT
NA,TRBJ2-5,NA,TRBV7-3,CASLPGPGPRETQYF,TGTGCCAGCCTCCCCGGGCCGGGGCCGCGAGAGACCCAGTACTTC
TRBD2,TRBJ2-1,few,TRBV27,CASSFQREVRNEQFF,TGTGCCAGCAGTTTTCAGCGGGAGGTTAGGAATGAGCAGTTCTTC
NA,TRBJ1-1,many,TRBV7-9,CASSLGGPVAEAFF,TGTGCCAGCAGCTTAGGAGGGCCCGTCGCTGAAGCTTTCTTT
TRBD2,TRBJ2-7,NA,TRBV11-2,CASSPGAGGPHEQYF,TGTGCCAGCAGTCCCGGAGCGGGAGGCCCCCACGAGCAGTACTTC
TRBD1,TRBJ2-7,many,TRBV18,CASSSYRGEQYF,TGTGCCAGCTCATCGTACAGGGGCGAGCAGTACTTC
TRBD1,TRBJ2-7,many,TRBV11-2,CASSLDWTGGYEQYF,TGTGCCAGCAGCTTAGATTGGACAGGGGGCTACGAGCAGTACTTC
TRBD1,TRBJ2-5,many,TRBV20-1,CSAYAPGQAGQETQYF,TGCAGTGCCTACGCTCCCGGACAGGCGGGCCAAGAGACCCAGTACTTC
NA,TRBJ2-4,NA,TRBV20-1,CSARDSGNIQYF,TGCAGTGCTAGAGACTCCGGGAACATTCAGTACTTC
NA,TRBJ1-1,many,TRBV5-1,CASSFWGHGNIEAFF,TGCGCCAGCAGCTTCTGGGGTCACGGGAACATTGAAGCTTTCTTT
NA,TRBJ1-2,few,TRBV4-1,CASSSGLDYGYTF,TGCGCCAGCAGCTCAGGGTTGGACTATGGCTACACCTTC
NA,TRBJ2-3,many,TRBV2,CASSSGPDTQYF,TGTGCCAGCAGTTCAGGGCCAGATACGCAGTATTTT
NA,TRBJ1-5,many,TRBV28,CASSFVGHLSNQPQHF,TGTGCCAGCAGTTTCGTGGGTCATCTGAGCAATCAGCCCCAGCATTTT
TRBD2,TRBJ2-5,few,TRBV5-8,CASSSGGAQETQYF,TGTGCCAGCAGCTCGGGAGGGGCGCAAGAGACCCAGTACTTC
TRBD1,TRBJ1-5,NA,TRBV18,CASSPGTGSGQPQHF,TGTGCCAGCTCACCCGGGACAGGGAGCGGTCAGCCCCAGCATTTT
NA,TRBJ2-1,many,TRBV13,CASSHRIYSYNEQFF,TGTGCCAGCAGCCACCGGATTTACTCCTACAATGAGCAGTTCTTC
NA,TRBJ1-2,NA,TRBV10-3,CAIGGTDYGYTF,TGTGCCATCGGGGGGACCGACTATGGCTACACCTTC
NA,TRBJ2-3,many,TRBV3-1,CASSPRFTDTQYF,TGTGCCAGCAGCCCGAGGTTCACAGATACGCAGTATTTT
TRBD1,TRBJ2-7,few,TRBV5-1,CASSGGQGYNEQYF,TGCGCCAGCAGCGGAGGACAGGGGTACAACGAGCAGTACTTC
NA,TRBJ2-5,many,TRBV7-3,CASSSGLRETQYF,TGTGCCAGTTCAAGCGGGTTACGAGAGACCCAGTACTTC
TRBD1,TRBJ2-2,NA,TRBV2,CASSYRGLGTGELFF,TGTGCCAGCAGTTACAGGGGGCTGGGTACCGGGGAGCTGTTTTTT
TRBD2,TRBJ2-1,many,TRBV5-1,CASSLPGTSGDNEQFF,TGCGCCAGCAGCTTACCTGGGACTAGCGGCGACAATGAGCAGTTCTTC
NA,TRBJ2-1,few,TRBV5-1,CASSFGVGGDNEQFF,TGCGCCAGCAGCTTTGGCGTCGGAGGTGACAATGAGCAGTTCTTC
TRBD2,TRBJ2-3,many,TRBV3-1,CASSSGGLAGFYTDTQYF,TGTGCCAGCAGCTCTGGAGGACTAGCGGGATTTTACACAGATACGCAGTATTTT
TRBD1,TRBJ2-7,NA,TRBV18,CASSPNPPGQGRHEQYF,TGTGCCAGCTCACCAAACCCCCCGGGACAGGGGAGGCACGAGCAGTACTTC
NA,TRBJ1-1,many,TRBV2,CASSEQDGTEAFF,TGTGCCAGCAGTGAGCAGGACGGTACTGAAGCTTTCTTT
NA,TRBJ1-5,many,TRBV12-3/TRBV12-4,CASSFDRRRQPQHF,TGTGCCAGCAGTTTCGACAGGAGGCGTCAGCCCCAGCATTTT
TRBD1,TRBJ1-5,NA,TRBV6-2/TRBV6-3,CASSIEPGQGNQPQHF,TGTGCCAGCAGCATTGAACCGGGACAGGGGAATCAGCCCCAGCATTTT
NA,TRBJ2-3,NA,TRBV19,CASSPVLGGDTQYF,TGTGCCAGTAGCCCTGTCCTCGGGGGAGATACGCAGTATTTT
NA,TRBJ1-5,many,TRBV30,CAWSVLPGGNQPQHF,TGTGCCTGGAGTGTACTCCCAGGGGGCAATCAGCCCCAGCATTTT
NA,TRBJ2-4,few,TRBV14,CASSQAGAKNIQYF,TGTGCCAGCAGCCAAGCCGGGGCCAAAAACATTCAGTACTTC
NA,TRBJ2-1,few,TRBV9,CASSVGDGGFNEQFF,TGTGCCAGCAGCGTAGGGGATGGGGGGTTCAATGAGCAGTTCTTC
NA,TRBJ2-6,few,TRBV3-1,CASSQDLQGPVTNVLTF,TGTGCCAGCAGCCAAGATCTTCAGGGCCCAGTAACCAACGTCCTGACTTTC
NA,TRBJ1-1,few,TRBV6-1,CASSEAPRGVNTEAFF,TGTGCCAGCAGTGAAGCTCCAAGGGGAGTGAACACTGAAGCTTTCTTT
NA,TRBJ2-7,NA,TRBV20-1,CSARGRDPYEQYF,TGCAGTGCTAGGGGGCGCGATCCCTACGAGCAGTACTTC
NA,TRBJ2-7,NA,TRBV30,CAWSVRGQQYF,TGTGCCTGGAGTGTACGGGGCCAGCAGTACTTC
TRBD2,TRBJ2-7,many,TRBV10-3,CAISVGGGYEQYF,TGTGCCATCAGTGTCGGCGGGGGTTACGAGCAGTACTTC
NA,TRBJ2-3,NA,TRBV10-1,CASSDGGSIDTQYF,TGCGCCAGCAGTGATGGGGGGAGTATTGATACGCAGTATTTT
NA,TRBJ1-6,few,TRBV3-1,CASSPSPNSPLHF,TGTGCCAGCAGCCCTAGTCCCAATTCACCCCTCCACTTT
NA,TRBJ1-1,NA,TRBV15,CATSRDPGRLNIEAFF,TGTGCCACCAGCAGAGATCCCGGCAGATTGAACATTGAAGCTTTCTTT
NA,TRBJ2-1,many,TRBV6-1,CASSKHGTPRGYNEQFF,TGTGCCAGCAGCAAACACGGGACACCCCGGGGGTACAATGAGCAGTTCTTC
TRBD1,TRBJ2-1,many,TRBV18,CASSPLGGQAYNEQFF,TGTGCCAGCTCACCACTGGGGGGACAGGCCTACAATGAGCAGTTCTTC
NA,TRBJ2-1,few,TRBV28,CASSFGLSAYNEQFF,TGTGCCAGCAGTTTTGGACTGAGCGCCTACAATGAGCAGTTCTTC
NA,TRBJ1-1,NA,TRBV20-1,CSARVRPELEAFF,TGCAGTGCTAGAGTGAGGCCGGAACTTGAAGCTTTCTTT
NA,TRBJ2-7,many,TRBV6-1,CASSFEYEQYF,TGTGCCAGCAGCTTCGAATACGAGCAGTACTTC